Many counts were recorded for the clone carrying this TCR beta chain. Its target is unknown. The library had UMIs added by 3' ligation of an oligonucleotide to TCR cDNA. The SP2 primer and nested alpha and beta constant region primers amplified ligated cDNA in four rounds. MiXCR, applied by TCRdb to the 5' RACE reads, yields one record per CDR3 protein. This repertoire shows about 56,000 distinct CDR3 sequences, more than 7.5% found once; its top ten account for 9.8%. This record comes from a study of naive and memory T cell subsets. General study findings and limits: This RNA-based method may be sensitive to activation-related transcript changes.

Trimming took 8 bases from V and 0 from J, leaving 22 bases between them. Germline V gene lookup returns CDR1 DFQATT and CDR2 SNEGSKA (reference sequence). CDR3 size: 16 residues. This sequence originates from a female donor in good health. V is TRBV20-1 and J is TRBJ1-1; perhaps TRBD1 as D (5 bases). This chain's CDR3 is CSQSRGGALLNTEAFF. CDR3 nucleotide sequence: TGCAGTCAGAGTCGGGGCGGGGCCCTTCTGAACACTGAAGCTTTCTTT.